This T cell receptor beta chain comes out of a study of T cell repertoires in cytomegalovirus infection. TCRdb recomputed calls from the reads with MiXCR, one row per CDR3 protein. This sample has more than 95,000 distinct CDR3 sequences, with roughly 32% found just once. The CDR3 extends over 17 amino acids. V lost 3 bases to trimming and J lost 4 bases; unmatched junction nucleotides: 13. Germline values: CDR1 MDHEN, CDR2 SYDVKM. Details on this clonotype: Its target is not known.

V usage is TRBV28 and J usage is TRBJ1-1, with 8 bases identical to TRBD1. This clonotype originated in a human donor in good health (CMV status not recorded). Some clones in this sample may be carry-over from other donors' samples. The sequenced sample was CD8+ T cells from cultured PBMCs, obtained from culture after CMV antigen stimulation. The CDR3: CASSLSPDRAWGTEAFF. The CDR3 DNA reads TGTGCCAGCAGTTTGTCCCCGGACAGGGCTTGGGGCACTGAAGCTTTCTTT.